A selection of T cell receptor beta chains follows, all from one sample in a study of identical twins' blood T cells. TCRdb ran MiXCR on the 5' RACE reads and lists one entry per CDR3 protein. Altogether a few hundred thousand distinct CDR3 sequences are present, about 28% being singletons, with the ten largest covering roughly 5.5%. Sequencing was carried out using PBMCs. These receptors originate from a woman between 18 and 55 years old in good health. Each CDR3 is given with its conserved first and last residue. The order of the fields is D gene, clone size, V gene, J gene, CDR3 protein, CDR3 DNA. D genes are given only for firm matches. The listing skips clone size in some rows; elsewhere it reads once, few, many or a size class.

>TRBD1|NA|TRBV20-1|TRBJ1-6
CSARGQGQGLPALHF
TGCAGTGCTAGAGGACAAGGACAGGGCCTTCCGGCCCTCCACTTT
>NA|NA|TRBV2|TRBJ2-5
CASSVEGETQYF
TGTGCCAGCAGTGTAGAGGGAGAGACCCAGTACTTC
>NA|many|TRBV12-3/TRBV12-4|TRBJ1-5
CASVGGTFNQPQHF
TGTGCCAGCGTTGGGGGCACCTTCAATCAGCCCCAGCATTTT
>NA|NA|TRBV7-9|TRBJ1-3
CASGKGAWNTIYF
TGTGCCAGCGGCAAAGGGGCTTGGAACACCATATATTTT
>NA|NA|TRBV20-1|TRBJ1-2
CSAPLRAVVGYTF
TGCAGTGCTCCCCTTAGGGCCGTTGTGGGCTACACCTTC
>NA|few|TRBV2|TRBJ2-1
CASLERVGEQFF
TGTGCCAGCCTCGAGAGGGTCGGTGAGCAGTTCTTC
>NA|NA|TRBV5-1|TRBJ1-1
CASSLNEDTEAFF
TGCGCCAGCAGCTTGAACGAGGACACTGAAGCTTTCTTT
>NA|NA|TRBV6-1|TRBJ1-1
CASTKDTEAFF
TGTGCCAGCACCAAAGACACTGAAGCTTTCTTT
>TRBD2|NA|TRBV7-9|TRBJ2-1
CASSPGLAGYNEQLF
TGTGCCAGCAGCCCTGGTTTAGCGGGTTACAATGAGCAGTTATTC
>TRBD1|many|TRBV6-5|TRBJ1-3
CASRLQGASGNTIYF
TGTGCCAGCAGGTTACAGGGGGCCTCTGGAAACACCATATATTTT
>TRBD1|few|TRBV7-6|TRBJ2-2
CASSLLSGGYSETGELFF
TGTGCCAGCAGCTTACTCTCAGGGGGCTATTCGGAAACCGGGGAGCTGTTTTTT
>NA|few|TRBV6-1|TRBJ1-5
CASSEHSFNQPQHF
TGTGCCAGCAGTGAGCACAGCTTCAATCAGCCCCAGCATTTT
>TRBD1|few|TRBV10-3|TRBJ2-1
CAISEWRDRYNEQFF
TGTGCCATCAGTGAGTGGAGGGACAGGTACAATGAGCAGTTCTTC
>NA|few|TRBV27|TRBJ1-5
CASGLKGWQPQHF
TGTGCCAGCGGTTTGAAGGGGTGGCAGCCCCAGCATTTT
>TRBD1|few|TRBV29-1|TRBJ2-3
CSVPGGADTQYF
TGCAGCGTTCCAGGGGGAGCAGATACGCAGTATTTT
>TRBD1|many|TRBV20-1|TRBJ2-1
CSARDWTGVVSEQFF
TGCAGTGCTAGAGATTGGACAGGGGTGGTAAGTGAGCAGTTCTTC
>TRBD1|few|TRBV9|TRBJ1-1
CASSVQGDDEAFF
TGTGCCAGCAGCGTACAGGGGGATGATGAAGCTTTCTTT
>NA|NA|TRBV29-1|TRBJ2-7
CSVGAVTGYEQYF
TGCAGCGTTGGCGCCGTAACAGGCTACGAGCAGTACTTC
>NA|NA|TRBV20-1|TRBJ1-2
CSARDATWRYHGYTF
TGCAGTGCTAGAGATGCGACATGGCGTTATCATGGCTACACCTTC
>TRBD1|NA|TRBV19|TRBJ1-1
CASGWTGETEAFF
TGTGCCAGTGGATGGACAGGGGAGACTGAAGCTTTCTTT
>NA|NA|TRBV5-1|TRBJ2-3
CASSLWGRKKGPDTQYF
TGCGCCAGCAGCTTGTGGGGTCGGAAGAAGGGTCCGGATACGCAGTATTTT
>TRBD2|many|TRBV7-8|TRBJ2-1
CASSLELAGGYNEQFF
TGTGCCAGCAGCTTAGAACTAGCGGGGGGTTACAATGAGCAGTTCTTC
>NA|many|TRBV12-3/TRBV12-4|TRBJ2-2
CASSLNFGGHGFLFF
TGTGCCAGCAGTTTGAATTTCGGGGGGCATGGGTTTTTGTTTTTT
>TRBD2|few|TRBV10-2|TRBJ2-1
CASTSGKYNEQFF
TGCGCCAGCACTAGCGGGAAATACAATGAGCAGTTCTTC
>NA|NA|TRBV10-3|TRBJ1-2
CAISESSNYGYTF
TGTGCCATCAGTGAATCCTCTAACTATGGCTACACCTTC
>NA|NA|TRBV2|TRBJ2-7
CASSTAVALYEQYF
TGTGCCAGCAGCACGGCAGTTGCCCTCTACGAGCAGTACTTC
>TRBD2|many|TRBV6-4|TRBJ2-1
CASSRERESNEQFF
TGTGCCAGCAGTCGCGAGCGGGAGAGCAATGAGCAGTTCTTC
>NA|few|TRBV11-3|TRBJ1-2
CASSLTVGGNYGYTF
TGTGCCAGCAGCTTAACAGTAGGGGGTAACTATGGCTACACCTTC
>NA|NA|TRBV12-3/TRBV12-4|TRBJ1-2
CASSLRVTNGYTF
TGTGCCAGCAGTTTGAGGGTGACCAATGGCTACACCTTC
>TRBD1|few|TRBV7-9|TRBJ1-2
CASTTGTGDTYGYTF
TGTGCCAGCACCACCGGGACAGGGGACACCTATGGCTACACCTTC
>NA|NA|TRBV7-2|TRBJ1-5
CASSVDSSGNQPQHF
TGTGCCAGCAGCGTAGATTCGAGCGGCAATCAGCCCCAGCATTTT
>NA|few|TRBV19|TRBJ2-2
CASSIGAGETNTGELFF
TGTGCCAGTAGTATAGGGGCCGGGGAAACGAACACCGGGGAGCTGTTTTTT
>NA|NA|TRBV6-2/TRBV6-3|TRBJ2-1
CASSYGWVAADNEQFF
TGTGCCAGCAGTTATGGTTGGGTGGCGGCGGACAATGAGCAGTTCTTC
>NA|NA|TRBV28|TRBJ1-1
CASSPFRLGQAEAFF
TGTGCCAGCAGCCCATTTCGGCTAGGGCAGGCGGAAGCTTTCTTT
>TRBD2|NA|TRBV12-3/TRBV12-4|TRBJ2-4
CASSSLSGGTKNIQYF
TGTGCCAGCAGCTCCCTCAGCGGGGGAACCAAAAACATTCAGTACTTC
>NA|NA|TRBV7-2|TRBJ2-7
CASSTPSDEQYF
TGTGCCAGCAGCACCCCCAGCGACGAGCAGTACTTC
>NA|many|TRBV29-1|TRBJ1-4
CSVVARNEKLFF
TGCAGCGTTGTGGCCCGAAATGAAAAACTGTTTTTT
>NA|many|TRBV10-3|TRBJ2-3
CAITQGGSDTQYF
TGTGCCATTACCCAGGGGGGGTCAGATACGCAGTATTTT
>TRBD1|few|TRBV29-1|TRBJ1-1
CSTTGGGTEAFF
TGCAGCACCACAGGGGGAGGCACTGAAGCTTTCTTT
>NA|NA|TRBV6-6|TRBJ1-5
CASSYSSYSNQPQHF
TGTGCCAGCAGTTACTCGTCCTATAGCAATCAGCCCCAGCATTTT
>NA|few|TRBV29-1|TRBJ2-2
CSVEFDGGELFF
TGCAGCGTTGAGTTCGACGGGGGGGAGCTGTTTTTT